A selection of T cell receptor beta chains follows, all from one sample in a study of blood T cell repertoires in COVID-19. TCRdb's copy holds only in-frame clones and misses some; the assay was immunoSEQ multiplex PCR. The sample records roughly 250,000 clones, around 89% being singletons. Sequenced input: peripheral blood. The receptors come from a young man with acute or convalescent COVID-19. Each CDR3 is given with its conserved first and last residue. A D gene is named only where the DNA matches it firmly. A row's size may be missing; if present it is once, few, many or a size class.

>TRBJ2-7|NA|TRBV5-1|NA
CASSGGLFFEQYF
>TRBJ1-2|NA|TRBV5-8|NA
CASSFGARANYGYTF
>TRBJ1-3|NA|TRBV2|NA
CASRESSGNTIYF
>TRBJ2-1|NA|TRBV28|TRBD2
CASSLETSGGYNEQFF
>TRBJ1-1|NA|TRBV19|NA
CASSSKQGQGSAFF
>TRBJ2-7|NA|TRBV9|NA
CASSAPFDSRGVEQYF
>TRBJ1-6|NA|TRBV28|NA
CASSRPGPGSHSPLHF
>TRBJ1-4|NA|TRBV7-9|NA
CASSLYWQGMRFNEKLFF
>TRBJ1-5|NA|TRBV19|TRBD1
CASSKTGKDQPQHF
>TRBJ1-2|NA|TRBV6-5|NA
CASKRDNYGYTF
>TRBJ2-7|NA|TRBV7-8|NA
CASSNQEGLYF
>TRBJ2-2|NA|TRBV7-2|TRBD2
CASSRRGTSGGNTGELFF
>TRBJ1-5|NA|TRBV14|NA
CASSQQGNQPQHF
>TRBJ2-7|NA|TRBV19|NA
CASSIGGRSYEQYF
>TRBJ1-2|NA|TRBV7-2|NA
CASRQGGRGGYTF
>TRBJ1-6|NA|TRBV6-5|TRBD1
CASSYEGQGDSPLHF
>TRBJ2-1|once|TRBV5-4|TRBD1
CASGGTGEIGEQFF
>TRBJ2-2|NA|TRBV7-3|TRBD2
CASRPHSGIAGELFF
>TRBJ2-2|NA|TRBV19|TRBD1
CASQDRGTGELFF
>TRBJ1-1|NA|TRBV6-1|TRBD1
CASSERDSYTEAFF
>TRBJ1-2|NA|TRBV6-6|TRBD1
CASSKRQGDDYGYTF
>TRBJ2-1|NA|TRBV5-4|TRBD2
CASSLAKGRGGNEQFF
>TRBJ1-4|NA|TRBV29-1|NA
CSVEERGGRLATNEKLFF